The following is a T cell receptor beta chain sequence with its context. The sample originates from a study of identifying expanded T cells in peripheral blood. This CDR3 region has 12 residues. Germline values: CDR1 MNHEY, CDR2 SMNVEV (reference sequence). V lost 6 bases and J lost 9; bases outside the gene matches: 5. Some clones are missing from TCRdb's copy, which holds only in-frame ones; the method was immunoSEQ multiplex PCR. The sample lists 90,000 to 100,000 clones; about 90% were seen once. The chain has TRBV27 and TRBJ2-1, with 7 bases identical to TRBD2. The sequence was collected from a person aged 18 to 75 in good health. Input material: blood. This CDR3 is CASRIGGSEQFF. The CDR3 region has the DNA TGTGCCAGCAGAATCGGGGGGAGTGAGCAGTTCTTC.